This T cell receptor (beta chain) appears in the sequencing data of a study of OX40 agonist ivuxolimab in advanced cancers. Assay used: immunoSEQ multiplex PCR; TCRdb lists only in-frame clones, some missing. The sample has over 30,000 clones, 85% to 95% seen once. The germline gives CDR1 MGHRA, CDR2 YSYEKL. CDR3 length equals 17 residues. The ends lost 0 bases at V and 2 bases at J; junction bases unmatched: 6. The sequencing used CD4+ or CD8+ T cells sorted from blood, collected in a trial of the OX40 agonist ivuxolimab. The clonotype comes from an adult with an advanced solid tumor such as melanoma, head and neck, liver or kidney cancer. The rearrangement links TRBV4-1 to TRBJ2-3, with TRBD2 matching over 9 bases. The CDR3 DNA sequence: TGCGCCAGCAGCCAAGAGTGGCTAGCGGGATCCACAGATACGCAGTATTTT. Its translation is CASSQEWLAGSTDTQYF.